These T cell receptor beta chains were read from a single sample in a study of T-cell reconstitution after alpha-beta-depleted transplantation in children. TCRdb redid the calling of the PCR reads with MiXCR, one entry per CDR3 protein. The table has around 700,000 distinct CDR3 sequences, 10% to 15% seen once. The source was PBMCs, collected before TCRalphabeta/CD19-depleted stem cell transplant. These receptors were obtained from a girl aged 2-10 years with congenital amegakaryocytic thrombocytopenia, due to receive a stem cell transplant. CDR3s include the opening cysteine and the closing phenylalanine or tryptophan. The order of the fields is J gene, D gene, V gene, clone size, CDR3 DNA, CDR3 protein. A D gene is named only where the DNA matches it firmly. Rows may omit the clone size; those that give it use once, few, many or a size class.

>TRBJ2-2|TRBD2|TRBV27|.
TGTGCCAGCAGTTCAGCCGGGCGGCTAGCGGACACCGGGGAGCTGTTTTTT
CASSSAGRLADTGELFF
>TRBJ1-2|TRBD1|TRBV20-1|.
TGCAGTGCCATTCACCTGGACAGGGCTAACTATGGCTACACCTTC
CSAIHLDRANYGYTF
>TRBJ2-1|.|TRBV5-1|many
TGCGCCAGCAGCTCACCCGGCGGGACAGAAGGGGATGAGCAGTTCTTC
CASSSPGGTEGDEQFF
>TRBJ2-2|.|TRBV5-6|many
TGTGCCAGCAGCTCTTGGGGGTCCGGGGAGCTGTTTTTT
CASSSWGSGELFF
>TRBJ2-1|TRBD2|TRBV11-2|.
TGTGCCAGCAGCTCCACTGGCGGGAGGTTTTTTAGGGGTAATGAGCAGTTCTTC
CASSSTGGRFFRGNEQFF
>TRBJ2-3|TRBD2|TRBV11-2|.
TGTGCCAGCAGCGGGAGGACTAGCGGGATCTCGGGCACAGATACGCAGTATTTT
CASSGRTSGISGTDTQYF
>TRBJ2-3|TRBD1|TRBV12-3/TRBV12-4|.
TGTGCCAGCAGTCCGAAATGGGACAGGGGGCCGGCGGATACGCAGTATTTT
CASSPKWDRGPADTQYF
>TRBJ2-7|TRBD1|TRBV10-2|few
TGCGCCAGCAGTGAGCCTTGGACAGGGGGCGAGCAGTACTTC
CASSEPWTGGEQYF
>TRBJ1-2|TRBD1|TRBV7-9|few
TGTGCCAGCAGCCCAGGGGGCAGCTACACCTTC
CASSPGGSYTF
>TRBJ2-1|.|TRBV27|few
TGTGCCAGCAGCCTGAAACGGGTCCTTTCCTACAATGAGCAGTTCTTC
CASSLKRVLSYNEQFF
>TRBJ2-5|.|TRBV29-1|many
TGCAGCGCCTTACTACCGGGACAAGACCTTCAAGAGACCCAGTACTTC
CSALLPGQDLQETQYF
>TRBJ2-7|.|TRBV29-1|.
TGCAGCGTTGCTGAGCGTCTTTTCTCCTACGAGCAGTACTTC
CSVAERLFSYEQYF
>TRBJ2-4|.|TRBV4-1|many
TGCGCCAGCAGCCAAGTTATTTCCCCCCACAGGGTTCCGGTCTTGGACATTCAGTACTTC
CASSQVISPHRVPVLDIQYF
>TRBJ2-7|.|TRBV7-9|.
TGTGCCAGCAGCTATAGGATCTACGAGCAGTACTTC
CASSYRIYEQYF
>TRBJ2-1|.|TRBV15|.
TGTGCCACCAGCAGGGACCCTGACGGGAAGCAGTTCTTC
CATSRDPDGKQFF
>TRBJ2-4|TRBD1|TRBV28|.
TGTGCCAGCAGGGACAGGTTAGCCAAAAACATTCAGTACTTC
CASRDRLAKNIQYF
>TRBJ1-1|TRBD1|TRBV6-1|.
TGTGCCAGCACCCCATTGAAGGGGGCGCACACTGAAGCTTTCTTT
CASTPLKGAHTEAFF
>TRBJ2-3|.|TRBV30|.
TGTGCCTGGAGACCGGGACTCACAAGGACAGATACGCAGTATTTT
CAWRPGLTRTDTQYF
>TRBJ2-5|.|TRBV20-1|many
TGCAGTGCTCCCATCCCATCCCTAGCGCTTCAAGAGACCCAGTACTTC
CSAPIPSLALQETQYF
>TRBJ1-1|.|TRBV5-5|few
TGTGCCAGCAGCTTGGGGAACACGGCCACTGAAGCTTTCTTT
CASSLGNTATEAFF